This T cell receptor beta chain was sequenced for a study of graft-versus-host responses after intestinal transplantation. Whole-study results and caveats: The authors found GvH clones in recipient marrow, some appearing first in ileum or blood.

With regard to this clone: Its antigen remains unidentified.

Produced via immunoSEQ multiplex PCR; TCRdb's table is partial and in-frame only. Of around 110,000 clones in the sample, around 94% were seen once. This CDR3 comprises 15 residues. Germline CDR1 and CDR2: SGHAT and FQNNGV. Trimming removed 1 base from V and 7 bases from J; junction bases left unmatched: 7. This receptor was identified in a human donor who was the organ donor for an intestinal transplant. This sequence joins TRBV11-2 and TRBJ1-2; 9 nucleotides match TRBD1. Here the sequenced sample was unstimulated CD4+ T cells sorted from spleen or lymph node cells, taken before transplant. The CDR3 sequence is CASSLGVQGAPGYTF. CDR3 DNA: TGTGCCAGCAGCTTAGGAGTACAGGGGGCGCCTGGCTACACCTTC. Drawing the rest from reference TRBV11-2 and TRBJ1-2, the complete variable domain is EAGVAQSPRYKIIEKRQSVAFWCNPISGHATLYWYQQILGQGPKLLIQFQNNGVVDDSQLPKDRFSAERLKGVDSTLKIQPAKLEDSAVYLCASSLGVQGAPGYTFGSGTRLTVV.